The present entry profiles one TCR beta chain with its context. Its recognized antigen is unknown. It has no much larger one-base neighbor in the sample; base qualities were not kept. V drops 2 bases and J drops 6 bases, leaving 10 bases in between. The CDR3, cysteine through phenylalanine, is 13 amino acids long. Only CDR3 DNA remains: 39 bases, in frame from the first base. From the germline V gene, CDR1 is MNHEY and CDR2 is SVGAGI. The data originate from a study of blood T cell repertoires in COVID-19 (dated by TCRdb to between 2020 and 2021). The study in broad terms: Samples covering the acute and convalescent phases of COVID-19 were provided by collaborators in the United States, Italy and Spain. The prospective study material was composed of cDNA or gDNA derived from T cells, B-cell-depleted T cells, or PBMCs. Where available, HLA class I and class II types were taken from metadata supplied by the sample provider and were not determined by assay-based typing. The samples were drawn from two sources: the first 160 participants of the ongoing ImmuneRACE study, and 950 to 1,500 subjects contributed by 6 global collaborators. A freely available public database, intended as a resource for researchers studying the immune response to SARS-CoV-2, is where the repertoires were released. Nearly every sample came with metadata listing a de-identified subject ID, COVID-19 status, age in years and sex. The dataset comprised deeply sampled blood TCRbeta repertoires from subjects exposed to, actively infected with, or recovered from COVID-19.

Collaborating institutions collected whole blood in K2EDTA tubes following their own protocols. Collaborator samples were shipped for TCRbeta analysis as frozen whole blood, isolated PBMCs, or DNA extracted from either sample type. The immunoSEQ Assay, a bias-controlled multiplex PCR, was used to amplify TCRbeta CDR3 regions from genomic DNA. The source study handled its data this way. Nucleated cell counts per sample were estimated from amplification of reference gene primers within the assay. Sequence reads were collapsed and filtered to measure the absolute abundance of every unique TCRbeta CDR3 rearrangement. For each sample, productive Simpson clonality was calculated by taking the square root of Simpson's diversity index across productive rearrangements. Imported from immuneACCESS, the table was reduced by TCRdb to in-frame sequences with V and J called. These copies leave out some clones; in studies compared against another copy, an unresolved V gene accounts for under half, and the cause of the remainder is not known. For V, J and clone size, that table is used; D and trimming come from the DNA. The sample table shows 150,000 to 200,000 clones, and about nine tenths are seen once. The top ten hold 2.1% of the sample.

The paper as a whole reports these results and caveats: Clinical and demographic metadata were provided uncurated, with the amount varying by source and participant.

Sequencing used peripheral blood. The receptor was derived from an older man with active or convalescent COVID-19. The receptor chain draws on TRBV6-5 and TRBJ1-2, with the identity of the D gene unclear. The CDR3 protein: CASSYVAENGYTF. Here is the DNA: TGTGCCAGCAGTTACGTGGCGGAAAATGGCTACACCTTC.